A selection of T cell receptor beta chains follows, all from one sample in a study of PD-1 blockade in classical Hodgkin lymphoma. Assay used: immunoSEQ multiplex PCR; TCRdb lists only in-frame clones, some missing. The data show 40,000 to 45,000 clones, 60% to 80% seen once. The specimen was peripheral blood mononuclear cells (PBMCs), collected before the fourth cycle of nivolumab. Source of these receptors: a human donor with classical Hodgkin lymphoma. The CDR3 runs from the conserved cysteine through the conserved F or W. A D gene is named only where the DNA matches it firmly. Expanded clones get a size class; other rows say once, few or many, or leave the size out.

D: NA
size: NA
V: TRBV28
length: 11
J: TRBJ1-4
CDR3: CASSLGEKLFF
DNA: TGTGCCAGCAGTTTAGGTGAAAAACTGTTTTTT

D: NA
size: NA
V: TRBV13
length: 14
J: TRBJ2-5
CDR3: CASSLGAGLGTQYF
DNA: TGTGCCAGCAGCTTAGGTGCTGGTTTGGGGACCCAGTACTTC

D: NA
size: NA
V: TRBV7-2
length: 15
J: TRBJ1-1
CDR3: CASTQNGGQNTEAFF
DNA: TGTGCCAGCACCCAAAACGGGGGGCAGAACACTGAAGCTTTCTTT

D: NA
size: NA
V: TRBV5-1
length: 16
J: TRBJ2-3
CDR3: CASSSDRSPSTDTQYF
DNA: TGCGCCAGCAGTTCCGACCGCTCCCCGAGCACAGATACGCAGTATTTT

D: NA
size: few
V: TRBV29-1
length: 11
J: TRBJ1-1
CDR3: CSAEGGDEAFF
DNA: TGCAGTGCGGAGGGGGGGGACGAAGCTTTCTTT

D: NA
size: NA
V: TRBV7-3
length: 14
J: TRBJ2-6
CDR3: CASSLSAGANVLTF
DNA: TGTGCCAGCAGCTTAAGTGCTGGGGCCAACGTCCTGACTTTC

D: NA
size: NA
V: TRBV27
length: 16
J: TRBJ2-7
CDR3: CASGSINGHISYEQYF
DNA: TGTGCCAGCGGGTCCATTAACGGACATATCTCCTACGAGCAGTACTTC

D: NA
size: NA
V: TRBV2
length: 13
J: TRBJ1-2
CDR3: CASSERLPHGYTF
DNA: TGTGCCAGCAGTGAACGGCTCCCACATGGCTACACCTTC

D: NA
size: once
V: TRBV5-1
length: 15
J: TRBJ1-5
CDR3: CASSLGTGAYQPQHF
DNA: TGCGCCAGCAGCTTGGGAACAGGAGCATATCAGCCCCAGCATTTT

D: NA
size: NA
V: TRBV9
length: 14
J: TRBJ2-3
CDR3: CASSVGATGDTQYF
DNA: TGTGCCAGCAGCGTAGGCGCTACAGGAGATACGCAGTATTTT

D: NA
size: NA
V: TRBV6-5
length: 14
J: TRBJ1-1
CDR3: CASSYFARNTEAFF
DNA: TGTGCCAGCAGTTACTTTGCTCGTAACACTGAAGCTTTCTTT

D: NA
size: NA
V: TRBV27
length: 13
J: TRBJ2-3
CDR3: CASCNSRTDTQYF
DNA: TGTGCCAGCTGTAACTCGAGGACAGATACGCAGTATTTT

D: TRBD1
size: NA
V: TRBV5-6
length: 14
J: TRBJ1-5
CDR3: CASSPGTARKPQHF
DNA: TGTGCCAGCAGCCCCGGGACAGCAAGAAAGCCCCAGCATTTT

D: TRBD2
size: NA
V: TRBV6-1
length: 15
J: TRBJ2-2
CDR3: CASRRGGAVSGELFF
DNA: TGTGCCAGCCGGCGCGGGGGGGCTGTGTCCGGGGAGCTGTTTTTT

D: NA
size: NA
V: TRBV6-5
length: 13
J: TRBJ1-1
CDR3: CASAFRGNTEAFF
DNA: TGTGCCAGCGCTTTCAGGGGGAACACTGAAGCTTTCTTT

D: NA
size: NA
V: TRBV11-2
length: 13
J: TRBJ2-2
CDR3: CASSKTRTGELFF
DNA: TGTGCCAGCAGCAAAACACGCACCGGGGAGCTGTTTTTT

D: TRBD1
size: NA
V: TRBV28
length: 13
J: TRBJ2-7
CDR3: CASSTGTGTEQYF
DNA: TGTGCCAGCAGTACTGGGACAGGGACGGAGCAGTACTTC

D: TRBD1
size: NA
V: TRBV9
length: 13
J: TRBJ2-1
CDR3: CASSVGQSNEQFF
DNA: TGTGCCAGCAGCGTGGGACAGTCTAATGAGCAGTTCTTC

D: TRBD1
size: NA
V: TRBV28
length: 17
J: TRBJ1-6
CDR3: CASSLPSRQGGDSPLHF
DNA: TGTGCCAGCAGTTTACCCTCACGACAGGGAGGGGATTCACCCCTCCACTTT

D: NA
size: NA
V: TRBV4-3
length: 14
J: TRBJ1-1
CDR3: CASSQEVGNTEAFF
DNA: TGCGCCAGCAGCCAAGAAGTAGGGAACACTGAAGCTTTCTTT

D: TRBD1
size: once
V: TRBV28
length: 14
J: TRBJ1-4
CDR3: CASSLRGLGEKLFF
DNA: TGTGCCAGCAGTTTAAGGGGGCTTGGGGAAAAACTGTTTTTT

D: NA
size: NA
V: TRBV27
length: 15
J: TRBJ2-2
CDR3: CASSATLGGNGELFF
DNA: TGTGCCAGCAGCGCAACCCTAGGGGGTAACGGGGAGCTGTTTTTT

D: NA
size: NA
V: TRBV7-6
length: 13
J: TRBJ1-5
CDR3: CASSLGNNQPQHF
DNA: TGTGCCAGCAGCTTAGGTAATAATCAGCCCCAGCATTTT

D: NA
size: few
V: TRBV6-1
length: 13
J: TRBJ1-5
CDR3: CASSPGTYQPQHF
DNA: TGTGCCAGCAGCCCCGGGACTTATCAGCCCCAGCATTTT

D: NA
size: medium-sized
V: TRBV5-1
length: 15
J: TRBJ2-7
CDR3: CASSLGSDVSYEQYF
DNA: TGCGCCAGCAGCTTGGGGAGTGATGTTTCCTACGAGCAGTACTTC

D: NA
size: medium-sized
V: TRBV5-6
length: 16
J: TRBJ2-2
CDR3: CASSLTVGVATGELFF
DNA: TGTGCCAGCAGCTTGACAGTTGGTGTAGCCACCGGGGAGCTGTTTTTT

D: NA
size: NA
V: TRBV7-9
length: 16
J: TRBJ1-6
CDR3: CASSLVSDSFNSPLHF
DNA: TGTGCCAGCAGCTTAGTGTCGGACAGCTTTAATTCACCCCTCCACTTT

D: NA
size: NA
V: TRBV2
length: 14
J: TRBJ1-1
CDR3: CASSEEGYRTEAFF
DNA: TGTGCCAGCAGTGAAGAGGGGTATCGAACTGAAGCTTTCTTT

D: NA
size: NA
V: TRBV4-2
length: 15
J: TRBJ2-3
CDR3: CASSHLGNGTDTQYF
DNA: TGTGCCAGCAGCCACTTAGGTAATGGCACAGATACGCAGTATTTT

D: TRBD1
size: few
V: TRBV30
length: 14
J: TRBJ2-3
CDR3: CAWSWTGEADTQYF
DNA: TGTGCCTGGAGTTGGACAGGGGAGGCAGATACGCAGTATTTT

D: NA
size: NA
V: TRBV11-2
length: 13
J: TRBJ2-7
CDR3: CASSLDGAYEQYF
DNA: TGTGCCAGCAGCTTAGACGGTGCGTACGAGCAGTACTTC

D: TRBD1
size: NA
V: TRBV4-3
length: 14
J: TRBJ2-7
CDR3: CASSPNDRGYEQYF
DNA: TGCGCCAGCAGCCCAAACGACAGGGGCTACGAGCAGTACTTC

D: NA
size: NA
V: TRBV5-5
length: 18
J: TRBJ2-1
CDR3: CASSSPVGGKTVGNEQFF
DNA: TGTGCCAGCAGCTCGCCGGTGGGGGGAAAAACGGTGGGCAATGAGCAGTTCTTC

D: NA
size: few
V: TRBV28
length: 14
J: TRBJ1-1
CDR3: CASSPSRVRFEAFF
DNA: TGTGCCAGCAGTCCGAGCAGGGTTCGGTTTGAAGCTTTCTTT

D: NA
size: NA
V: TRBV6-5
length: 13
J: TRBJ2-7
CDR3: CASSDWGAREQYF
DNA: TGTGCCAGCAGCGACTGGGGGGCGCGCGAGCAGTACTTC

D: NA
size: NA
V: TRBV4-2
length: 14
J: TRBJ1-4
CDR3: CASSQELWEEKLFF
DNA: TGTGCCAGCAGCCAAGAGCTCTGGGAGGAAAAACTGTTTTTT

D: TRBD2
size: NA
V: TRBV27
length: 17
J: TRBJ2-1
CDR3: CASSLVAGGLSFYEQFF
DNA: TGTGCCAGCAGTTTAGTGGCGGGGGGGCTGAGTTTCTATGAGCAGTTCTTC

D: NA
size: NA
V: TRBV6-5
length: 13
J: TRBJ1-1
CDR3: CASSPTMNTEAFF
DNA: TGTGCCAGCAGCCCGACAATGAACACTGAAGCTTTCTTT

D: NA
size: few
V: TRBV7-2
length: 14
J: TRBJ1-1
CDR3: CASSLNAGDTEAFF
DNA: TGTGCCAGCAGCTTAAATGCAGGGGACACTGAAGCTTTCTTT

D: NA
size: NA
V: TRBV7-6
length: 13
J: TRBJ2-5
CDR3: CASSFDYQETQYF
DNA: TGTGCCAGCAGTTTTGACTACCAAGAGACCCAGTACTTC

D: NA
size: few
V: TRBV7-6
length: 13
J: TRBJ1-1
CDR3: CASSLEIADEAFF
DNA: TGTGCCAGCAGCTTAGAGATCGCCGACGAAGCTTTCTTT

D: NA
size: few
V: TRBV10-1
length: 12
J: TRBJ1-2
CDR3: CASPRPEGGYTF
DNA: TGCGCCAGCCCACGACCCGAGGGGGGCTACACCTTC

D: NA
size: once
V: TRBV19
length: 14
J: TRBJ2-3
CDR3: CASSIVGSTDTQYF
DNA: TGTGCCAGTAGTATTGTGGGCAGCACAGATACGCAGTATTTT

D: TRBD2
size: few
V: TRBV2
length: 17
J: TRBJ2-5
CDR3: CASSEPRSGGTLETQYF
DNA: TGTGCCAGCAGTGAGCCCCGTAGCGGGGGGACCCTGGAGACCCAGTACTTC

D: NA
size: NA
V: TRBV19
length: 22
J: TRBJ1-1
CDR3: CASSIFRPDYLGGSKMNTEAFF
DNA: TGTGCCAGTAGTATATTTCGCCCCGACTATTTGGGGGGTTCCAAGATGAACACTGAAGCTTTCTTT

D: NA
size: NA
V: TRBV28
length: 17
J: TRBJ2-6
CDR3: CASSGAGGASGANVLTF
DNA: TGTGCCAGCAGCGGCGCCGGGGGCGCATCTGGGGCCAACGTCCTGACTTTC

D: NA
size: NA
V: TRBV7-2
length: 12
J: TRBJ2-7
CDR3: CASSPLGLEQYF
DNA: TGTGCCAGCAGCCCCCTGGGGCTCGAGCAGTACTTC

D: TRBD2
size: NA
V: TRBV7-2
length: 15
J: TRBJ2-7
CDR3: CASSPRGGGPNEQYF
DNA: TGTGCCAGCAGCCCGAGGGGCGGGGGGCCTAACGAGCAGTACTTC

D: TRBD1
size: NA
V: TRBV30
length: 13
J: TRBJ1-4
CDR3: CAGTQGARGKLFF
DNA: TGTGCCGGGACACAGGGGGCGCGGGGAAAACTGTTTTTT

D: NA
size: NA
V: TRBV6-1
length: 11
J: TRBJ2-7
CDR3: CASSQGSEQYF
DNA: TGTGCCAGCTCACAGGGTTCCGAGCAGTACTTC

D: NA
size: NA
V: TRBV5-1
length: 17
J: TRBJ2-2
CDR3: CASSLRPGTANTGELFF
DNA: TGCGCCAGCAGCTTGAGACCTGGGACGGCGAACACCGGGGAGCTGTTTTTT

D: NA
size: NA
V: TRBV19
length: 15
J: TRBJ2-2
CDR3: CASSKPGDNVGELFF
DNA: TGTGCCAGTAGTAAGCCAGGGGATAATGTCGGGGAGCTGTTTTTT

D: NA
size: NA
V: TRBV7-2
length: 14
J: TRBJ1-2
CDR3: CASSLAVGPYGYTF
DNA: TGTGCCAGCAGCTTAGCGGTGGGGCCTTATGGCTACACCTTC

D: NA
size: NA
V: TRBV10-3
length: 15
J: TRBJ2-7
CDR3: CAISAPGTPVLKQYF
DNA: TGTGCCATCAGTGCGCCGGGTACCCCAGTTTTGAAGCAGTACTTC

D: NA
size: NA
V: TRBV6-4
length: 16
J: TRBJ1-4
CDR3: CATKLQSPATNEKLFF
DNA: TGTGCCACCAAACTCCAGTCACCCGCAACTAATGAAAAACTGTTTTTT

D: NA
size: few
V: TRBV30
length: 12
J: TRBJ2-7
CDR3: CAWSKTDYEQYF
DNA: TGTGCCTGGAGTAAGACTGACTACGAGCAGTACTTC

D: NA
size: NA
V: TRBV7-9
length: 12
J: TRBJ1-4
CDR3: CASSPQTVGLFF
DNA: TGTGCCAGCAGCCCCCAGACTGTTGGACTGTTTTTT

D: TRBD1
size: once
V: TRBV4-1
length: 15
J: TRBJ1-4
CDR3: CASSLSGTGSEKLFF
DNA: TGCGCCAGCAGCCTATCCGGGACAGGGAGTGAAAAACTGTTTTTT

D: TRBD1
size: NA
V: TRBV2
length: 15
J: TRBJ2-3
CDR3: CASSNTGESTDTQYF
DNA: TGTGCCAGCAGCAATACAGGGGAGAGCACAGATACGCAGTATTTT

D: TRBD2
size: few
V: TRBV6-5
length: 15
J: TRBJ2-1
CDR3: CASSYVGGGDNEQFF
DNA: TGTGCCAGCAGTTACGTGGGTGGGGGGGACAATGAGCAGTTCTTC